This T cell receptor beta chain was sequenced during a study of early T cells in non-severe SARS-CoV-2 infection. The CDR3 totals 14 residues. Trimming left V 3 bases short and J 3 bases short, with 8 bases between. The germline V gene encodes CDR1 LGHDT and CDR2 YNNKEL (reference sequence). There are a few counts of this clonotype. TCRdb independently ran MiXCR on the 5' RACE reads; one entry per CDR3 protein. The table includes roughly 83,000 distinct CDR3 sequences, approximately 12% detected once. This receptor was obtained from an adult who was a healthcare worker with PCR-confirmed SARS-CoV-2 infection or an uninfected control (not recorded which). Sequenced here: whole blood, sampled at baseline. This sequence joins TRBV3-1 and TRBJ1-4; D is ambiguous. The CDR3 spells CASSHGLPNEKLFF. In nucleotides, the CDR3 is TGTGCCAGCAGCCATGGGCTTCCTAATGAAAAACTGTTTTTT.